What follows are 18 T cell receptor beta chains derived from one specimen sequenced in a study of cytomegalovirus exposure and HLA in healthy donors. In the PCR, 60 Vbeta and 13 Jbeta primers were used. Generated by immunoSEQ multiplex PCR, the TCRdb table keeps only in-frame clones and is missing some. The sample records around 200,000 clones, 70% to 75% being singletons. What was sequenced was PBMCs. These receptors were collected from a male donor in good health and CMV-seronegative.

The chain carries TRBV27 and TRBJ1-6; D perhaps matches TRBD1 (6 bases). Trimming cost V 3 bases and J 8 bases, with 17 bases left between them. The CDR3 is made up of 16 amino acids. Germline CDR1 MNHEY, CDR2 SMNVEV (reference sequence). The CDR3 DNA reads as TGTGCCAGCAGTTTCGGACAGTTTGATGGATATTCACCCCTCCACTTT. The encoded protein is CASSFGQFDGYSPLHF.

The count of this clone is one. CDR3: CASTPGLFYEQYF. CDR3 nucleotides: TGTGCCAGTACCCCCGGACTCTTCTACGAGCAGTACTTC. The rearrangement links TRBV6-6 to TRBJ2-7; TRBD2 might be the D (5 bases). This CDR3 has 13 residues. CDR1 and CDR2 from the germline V gene are MNHNY and SVGAGI (reference sequence). Trimming removed 9 bases from V and 3 bases from J, with 15 bases in between.

The V call is TRBV4-2, the J call TRBJ2-7; D gene ambiguous. Germline V gene lookup returns CDR1 LGHNA and CDR2 YNFKEQ. The CDR3 has 14 amino acids. With 1 base removed from V and 1 base from J, the gap between germline ends came to 8 bases. CDR3 sequence (DNA): TGTGCCAGCAGCCAAGGGAGCAGTTCCTACGAGCAGTACTTC. Translating it yields CASSQGSSSYEQYF.

The chain carries TRBV7-2 and TRBJ2-6; no reliable D call. Trimming cost V 3 bases and J 1 base, with 7 bases left between them. Germline CDR1 SGHTA, CDR2 FQGNSA. The length of the CDR3 is 15 residues. CDR3 nucleotide sequence: TGTGCCAGCAGCTTCACAGCTTCTGGGGCCAACGTCCTGACTTTC. It translates to CASSFTASGANVLTF.

This clone is a singleton in its sample. CDR3 sequence reads: CASSVGVLATNEKLFF. CDR3 coding DNA: TGTGCCAGCAGCGTAGGCGTTCTTGCAACTAATGAAAAACTGTTTTTT. The genes are TRBV9 and TRBJ1-4; no clear D. Per germline, CDR1 SGDLS and CDR2 YYNGEE. This CDR3 region has 16 residues. The germline V and J ends were trimmed by 0 bases and 0 bases, with 9 bases remaining between them.

CDR3 DNA: TGTGCCAGCATCGGACAGACTCAGGGTCAGCCCCAGCATTTT. Translated: CASIGQTQGQPQHF. The rearrangement uses TRBV6-6 and TRBJ1-5, with D possibly TRBD1 on 6 matching bases. The germline gives CDR1 MNHNY, CDR2 SVGAGI (reference sequence). With 7 bases removed from V and 6 bases from J, the gap between germline ends came to 16 bases. The CDR3 spans 14 residues.

The chain joins TRBV7-2 to TRBJ2-1, with 10 bases fitting TRBD2. The ends lost 4 bases at V and 7 bases at J; junction bases unmatched: 13. This CDR3 region has 17 residues. The germline V gene encodes CDR1 SGHTA and CDR2 FQGNSA. CDR3 nucleotides: TGTGCCAGCAGCTCCACTAGCGGGAACCTCCCGGGGAATGAGCAGTTCTTC. Amino acids: CASSSTSGNLPGNEQFF.

The chain recombines TRBV29-1 with TRBJ2-7, with 10 bases lining up with TRBD1. This CDR3 has 19 amino acids. The germline V gene encodes CDR1 SQVTM and CDR2 ANQGSEA. Losses at the gene ends were 7 bases for V and 0 bases for J; bases not matched to a gene: 21. This CDR3 is CSAFGARDRGSTSSYEQYF. CDR3 in DNA: TGCAGCGCCTTCGGGGCTCGGGACAGGGGTTCCACGAGCTCCTACGAGCAGTACTTC.

V usage is TRBV15 and J usage is TRBJ1-5; D gene ambiguous. CDR1 is LNHNV, CDR2 YYDKDF, per germline (reference sequence). V lost 4 bases and J 1 base, leaving 11 bases between the germline ends. This CDR3 region has 15 residues. The CDR3 DNA reads as TGTGCCACCAGCACGGGAGGGATAAGCAATCAGCCCCAGCATTTT. Translation gives CATSTGGISNQPQHF.

This clone was found a few times. V usage is TRBV6-6 and J usage is TRBJ1-1; D unclear. Looked up from germline, CDR1 is MNHNY and CDR2 is SVGAGI (reference sequence). Deletions cut 5 bases from V and 5 bases from J, with 15 bases between. This CDR3 has 14 amino acids. The CDR3 sequence: CASSLSTAGTEAFF. CDR3 in DNA: TGTGCCAGCAGTCTCTCCACAGCGGGGACTGAAGCTTTCTTT.

The chain uses TRBV18 and TRBJ1-4; tentative D call: TRBD1 (6 bases). CDR1 and CDR2 (germline): KGHSH, LQKENI. The CDR3 totals 14 residues. Trimming removed 4 bases from V and 8 bases from J, with 14 bases in between. For the CDR3, the DNA is TGTGCCAGCTCACTCCTGGACAGTCAAGAAAAACTGTTTTTT. Amino acids: CASSLLDSQEKLFF.

The chain uses TRBV4-2 and TRBJ2-5; D call uncertain. CDR1 and CDR2 (germline): LGHNA, YNFKEQ. This CDR3 is 13 amino acids long. Trimming removed 1 base at V and 1 base at J, with 4 bases between. The CDR3 region has the DNA TGTGCCAGCAGCCAAGGCGGCCAAGAGACCCAGTACTTC. Its protein product is CASSQGGQETQYF.

The chain couples TRBV7-9 to TRBJ2-1; D not resolved. Germline values: CDR1 SEHNR, CDR2 FQNEAQ (reference sequence). The CDR3 covers 12 residues. Trimming left V 7 bases short and J 3 bases short, with 7 bases between. CDR3 in amino acids: CASTPLYNEQFF. In nucleotides, the CDR3 is TGTGCCAGCACCCCTCTCTACAATGAGCAGTTCTTC.

This clone was observed once. The CDR3 DNA sequence: TGTGCCAGCAGCCTTCGCCCCGACGGCGGCTTTGGCTACACCTTC. Its translation: CASSLRPDGGFGYTF. V usage is TRBV14 and J usage is TRBJ1-2; no clear D gene. Deletions cut 4 bases from V and 7 bases from J, with 19 bases between. Per the germline V gene, CDR1 is SGHDN and CDR2 is FVKESK. The CDR3 has 15 residues.

The chain employs TRBV10-1 and TRBJ1-6; 9 bases fit TRBD1. The J segment lost 9 bases and the V segment lost 0 bases, leaving 15 bases of the junction unmatched. The germline V gene has CDR1 WNHNN and CDR2 SYGVQD (reference sequence). The CDR3 totals 19 residues. The CDR3 coding sequence is TGCGCCAGCAGTGAGTCGAACCGGGACAGGGAATTAGGTTGTTCACCCCTCCACTTT. It encodes CASSESNRDRELGCSPLHF.

This clone was detected a few times. The chain uses TRBV11-3 and TRBJ2-3; 14 bases match TRBD2. Germline lookup yields CDR1 SGHNT and CDR2 YENEEA. V shed 5 bases and J 5 bases; nucleotides not matched to a gene: 9. CDR3 size: 17 residues. In DNA, the CDR3 is TGTGCCAGCAGCCCTCGGACTAGCGGGGGGCTGGGAGATACGCAGTATTTT. It yields the protein CASSPRTSGGLGDTQYF.

The chain carries TRBV15 and TRBJ2-1; 8 positions agree with TRBD1. After removal of 4 bases from V and 6 bases from J, the junction contained 8 bases not matched to a gene. Germline V gene sequence: CDR1 LNHNV, CDR2 YYDKDF (reference sequence). This CDR3 has 15 amino acids. The CDR3 DNA follows: TGTGCCACCAGCACCCGGACAGGGTACCCCAATGAGCAGTTCTTC. Its protein product is CATSTRTGYPNEQFF.

The chain has TRBV19 and TRBJ2-1, with 8 bases lining up with TRBD2. Germline lookup yields CDR1 LNHDA and CDR2 SQIVND (reference sequence). The CDR3 runs 18 residues. The J segment lost 6 bases and the V segment lost 3 bases, leaving 16 bases of the junction unmatched. The CDR3 region is CASSMGIGSGRAVNEQFF. The CDR3 region has the DNA TGTGCCAGTAGTATGGGGATTGGAAGCGGGAGAGCCGTCAATGAGCAGTTCTTC.